Only a few counts were recorded for the clone carrying this TCR beta chain. Germline and junction disagree at one end, which may indicate a read error. How the authors handled the data: By means of reference gene primer amplification, nucleated cell counts were estimated. Clones were sequenced by immunoSEQ multiplex PCR, and TCRdb holds only the in-frame ones, with some missing. D and trimming come from the DNA, and the V and J calls and clone size come from that table. This table has hundreds of thousands of clones, approximately 80% appearing once. In the 2 weeks before study entry, exposed participants met a COVID-19 case, which was PCR-confirmed or clinician-diagnosed. Germline V CDR1 and CDR2: MGHDK, SYGVNS. The length of the CDR3 is 12 residues. This record belongs to a study of blood T cell repertoires in COVID-19.

The chain carries TRBV25-1 and TRBJ1-2; D not resolved. Sequenced material: PBMCs or T cells enriched from blood (not recorded which). The source is a man in his forties who had been exposed to COVID-19. The CDR3, as DNA: TGTGCCAGCAGTGAATATATGGGCCGTATCTCCTTC. Its protein is CASSEYMGRISF.